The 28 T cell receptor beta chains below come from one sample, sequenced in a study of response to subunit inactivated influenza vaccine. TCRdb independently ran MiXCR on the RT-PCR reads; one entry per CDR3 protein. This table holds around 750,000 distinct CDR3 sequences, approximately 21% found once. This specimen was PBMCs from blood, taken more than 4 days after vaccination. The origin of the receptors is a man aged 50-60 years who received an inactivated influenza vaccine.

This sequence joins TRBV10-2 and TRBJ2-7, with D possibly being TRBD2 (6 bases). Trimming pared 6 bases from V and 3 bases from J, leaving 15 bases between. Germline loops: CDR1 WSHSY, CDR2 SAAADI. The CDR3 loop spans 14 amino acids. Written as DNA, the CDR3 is TGCGCCAGCAGGGAGACTAGAAATCTCTACGAGCAGTACTTC. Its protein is CASRETRNLYEQYF.

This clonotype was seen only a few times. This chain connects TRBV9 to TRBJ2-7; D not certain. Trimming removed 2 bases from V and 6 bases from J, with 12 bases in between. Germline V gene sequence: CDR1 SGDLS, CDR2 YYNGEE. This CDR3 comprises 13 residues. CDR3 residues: CASSVSNVGEQYF. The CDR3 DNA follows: TGTGCCAGCAGCGTTTCAAATGTTGGCGAGCAGTACTTC.

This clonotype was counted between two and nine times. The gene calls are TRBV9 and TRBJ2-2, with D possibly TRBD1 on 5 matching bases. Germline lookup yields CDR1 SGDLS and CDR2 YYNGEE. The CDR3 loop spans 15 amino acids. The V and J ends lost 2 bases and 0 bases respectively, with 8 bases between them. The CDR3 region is CASSVWTTNTGELFF. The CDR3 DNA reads TGTGCCAGCAGCGTCTGGACAACGAACACCGGGGAGCTGTTTTTT.

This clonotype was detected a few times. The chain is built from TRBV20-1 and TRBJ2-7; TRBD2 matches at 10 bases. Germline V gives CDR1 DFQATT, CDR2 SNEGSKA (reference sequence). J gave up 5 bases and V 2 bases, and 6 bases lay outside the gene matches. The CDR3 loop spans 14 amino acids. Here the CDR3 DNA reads TGCAGTGCTAGACGGCTAGCGGGGGTCGACGAGCAGTACTTC. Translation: CSARRLAGVDEQYF.

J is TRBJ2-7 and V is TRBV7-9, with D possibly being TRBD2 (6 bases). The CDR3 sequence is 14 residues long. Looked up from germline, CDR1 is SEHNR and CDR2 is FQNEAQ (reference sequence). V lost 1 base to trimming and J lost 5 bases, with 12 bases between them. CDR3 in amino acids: CASSLGGGGDEQYF. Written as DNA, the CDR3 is TGTGCCAGCAGCTTAGGTGGAGGCGGGGACGAGCAGTACTTC.

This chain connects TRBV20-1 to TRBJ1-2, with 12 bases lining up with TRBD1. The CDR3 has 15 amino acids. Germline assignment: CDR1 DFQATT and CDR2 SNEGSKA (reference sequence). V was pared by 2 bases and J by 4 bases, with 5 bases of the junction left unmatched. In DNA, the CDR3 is TGCAGTGCTAGATTCGGGACAGGGGGCCCCTATGGCTACACCTTC. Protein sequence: CSARFGTGGPYGYTF.

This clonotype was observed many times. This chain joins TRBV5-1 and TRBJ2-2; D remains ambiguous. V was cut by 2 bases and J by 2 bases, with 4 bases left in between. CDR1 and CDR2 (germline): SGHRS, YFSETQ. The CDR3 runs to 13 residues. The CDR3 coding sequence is TGCGCCAGCAGCTTCGGAAACACCGGGGAGCTGTTTTTT. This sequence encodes CASSFGNTGELFF.

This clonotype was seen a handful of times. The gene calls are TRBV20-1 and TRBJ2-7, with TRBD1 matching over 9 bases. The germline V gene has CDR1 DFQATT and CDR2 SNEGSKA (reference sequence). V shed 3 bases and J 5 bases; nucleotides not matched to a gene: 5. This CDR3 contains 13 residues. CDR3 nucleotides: TGCAGTGCTAGCCGGGACAGGGCCCACGAGCAGTACTTC. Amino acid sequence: CSASRDRAHEQYF.

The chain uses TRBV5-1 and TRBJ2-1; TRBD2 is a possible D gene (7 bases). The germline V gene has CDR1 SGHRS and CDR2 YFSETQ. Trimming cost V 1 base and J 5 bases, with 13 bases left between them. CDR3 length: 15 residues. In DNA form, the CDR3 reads TGCGCCAGCAGCTTGATGAGGGGGGGAGACAATGAGCAGTTCTTC. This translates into CASSLMRGGDNEQFF.

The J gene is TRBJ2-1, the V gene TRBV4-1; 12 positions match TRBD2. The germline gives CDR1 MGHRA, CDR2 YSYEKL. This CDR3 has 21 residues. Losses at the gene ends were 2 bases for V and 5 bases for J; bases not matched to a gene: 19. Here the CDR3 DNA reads TGCGCCAGCAGCCAATCCGCCGGACAGCCACCAACTAGCGGGAGGCACAATGAGCAGTTCTTC. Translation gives CASSQSAGQPPTSGRHNEQFF.

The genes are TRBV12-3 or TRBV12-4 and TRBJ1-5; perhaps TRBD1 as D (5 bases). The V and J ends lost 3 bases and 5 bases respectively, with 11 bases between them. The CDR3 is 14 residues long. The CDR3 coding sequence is TGTGCCAGCAGTTTGACGGGGGGGTATCAGCCCCAGCATTTT. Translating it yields CASSLTGGYQPQHF.

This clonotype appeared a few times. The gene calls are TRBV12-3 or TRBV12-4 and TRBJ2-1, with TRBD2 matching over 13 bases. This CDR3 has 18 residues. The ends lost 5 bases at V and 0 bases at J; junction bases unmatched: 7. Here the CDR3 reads CASSPGLAGQSSYNEQFF. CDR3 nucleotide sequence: TGTGCCAGCAGTCCGGGACTAGCGGGGCAGAGCTCCTACAATGAGCAGTTCTTC.

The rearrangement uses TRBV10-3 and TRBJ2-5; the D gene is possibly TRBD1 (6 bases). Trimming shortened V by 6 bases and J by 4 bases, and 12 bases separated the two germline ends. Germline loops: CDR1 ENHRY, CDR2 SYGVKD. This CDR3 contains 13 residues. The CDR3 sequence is CAISRGERETQYF. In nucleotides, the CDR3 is TGTGCCATCAGCAGGGGAGAGCGAGAGACCCAGTACTTC.

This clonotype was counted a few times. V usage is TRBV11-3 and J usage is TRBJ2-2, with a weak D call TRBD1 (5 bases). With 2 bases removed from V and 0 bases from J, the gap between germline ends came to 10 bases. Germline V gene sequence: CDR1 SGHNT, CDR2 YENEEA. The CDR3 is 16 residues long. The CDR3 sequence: CASSLLTTANTGELFF. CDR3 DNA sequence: TGTGCCAGCAGCTTACTCACGACAGCGAACACCGGGGAGCTGTTTTTT. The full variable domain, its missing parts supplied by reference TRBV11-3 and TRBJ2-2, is EAGVVQSPRYKIIEKKQPVAFWCNPISGHNTLYWYLQNLGQGPELLIRYENEEAVDDSQLPKDRFSAERLKGVDSTLKIQPAELGDSAVYLCASSLLTTANTGELFFGEGSRLTVL.

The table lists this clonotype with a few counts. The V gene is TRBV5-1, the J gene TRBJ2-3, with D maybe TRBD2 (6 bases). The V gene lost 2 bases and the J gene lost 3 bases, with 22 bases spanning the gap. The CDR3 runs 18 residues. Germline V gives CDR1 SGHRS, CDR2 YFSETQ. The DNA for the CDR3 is TGCGCCAGCAGCTTCCTCCAGCGTACTTCCGCGGGGACAGATACGCAGTATTTT. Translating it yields CASSFLQRTSAGTDTQYF.

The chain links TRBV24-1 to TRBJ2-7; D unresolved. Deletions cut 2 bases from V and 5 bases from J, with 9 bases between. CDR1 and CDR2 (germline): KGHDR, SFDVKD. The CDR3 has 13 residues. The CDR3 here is CATSDWGLNEQYF. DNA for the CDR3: TGTGCCACCAGTGATTGGGGATTAAACGAGCAGTACTTC.

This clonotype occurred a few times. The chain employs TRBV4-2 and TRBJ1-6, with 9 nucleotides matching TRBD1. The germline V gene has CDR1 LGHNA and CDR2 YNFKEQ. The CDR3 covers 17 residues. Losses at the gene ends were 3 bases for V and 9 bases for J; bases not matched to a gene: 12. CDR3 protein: CASSHEDRTGVGSPLHF. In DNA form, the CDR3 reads TGTGCCAGCAGCCATGAAGACCGGACAGGGGTTGGTTCACCCCTCCACTTT.

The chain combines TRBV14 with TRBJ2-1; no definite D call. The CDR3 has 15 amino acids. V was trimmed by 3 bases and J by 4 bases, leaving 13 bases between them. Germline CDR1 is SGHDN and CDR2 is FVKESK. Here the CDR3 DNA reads TGTGCCAGCAGCCATCCCCCTAACCTATACAATGAGCAGTTCTTC. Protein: CASSHPPNLYNEQFF.

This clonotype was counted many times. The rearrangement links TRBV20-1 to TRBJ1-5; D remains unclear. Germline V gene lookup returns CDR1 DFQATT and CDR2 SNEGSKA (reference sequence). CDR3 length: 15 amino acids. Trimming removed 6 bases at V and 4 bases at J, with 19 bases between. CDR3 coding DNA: TGCAGTGCCCGTGAGGGTGGGCGCCTAAATCAGCCCCAGCATTTT. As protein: CSAREGGRLNQPQHF.

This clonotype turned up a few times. The CDR3 is CASSLILLGMYTGELFF. The CDR3 nucleotides are TGTGCCAGCAGCTTAATCCTTCTAGGGATGTACACCGGGGAGCTGTTTTTT. The chain combines TRBV7-9 with TRBJ2-2; D is unclear. Deletions cut 2 bases from V and 3 bases from J, with 16 bases between. CDR1 SEHNR and CDR2 FQNEAQ come from the germline V gene (reference sequence). This CDR3 has 17 amino acids.

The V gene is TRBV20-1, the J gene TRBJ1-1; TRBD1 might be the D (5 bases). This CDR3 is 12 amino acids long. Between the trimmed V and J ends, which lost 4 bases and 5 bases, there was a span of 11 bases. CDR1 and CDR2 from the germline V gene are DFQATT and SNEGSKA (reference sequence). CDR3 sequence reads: CSAIQARTEAFF. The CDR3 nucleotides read TGCAGTGCTATACAGGCGAGGACTGAAGCTTTCTTT.

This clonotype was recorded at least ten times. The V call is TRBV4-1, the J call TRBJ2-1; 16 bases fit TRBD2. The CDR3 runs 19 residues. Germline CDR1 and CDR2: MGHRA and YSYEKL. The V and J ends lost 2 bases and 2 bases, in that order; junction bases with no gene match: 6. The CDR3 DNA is TGCGCCAGCAGCCAACACGGGACTAGCGGGGGGGGGACCTACAATGAGCAGTTCTTC. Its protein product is CASSQHGTSGGGTYNEQFF.

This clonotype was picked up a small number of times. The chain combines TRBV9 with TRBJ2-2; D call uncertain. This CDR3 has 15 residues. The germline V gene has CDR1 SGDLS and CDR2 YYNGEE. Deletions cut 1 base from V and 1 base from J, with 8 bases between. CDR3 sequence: CASSVYSRNTGELFF. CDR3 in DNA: TGTGCCAGCAGCGTATATTCCAGGAACACCGGGGAGCTGTTTTTT.

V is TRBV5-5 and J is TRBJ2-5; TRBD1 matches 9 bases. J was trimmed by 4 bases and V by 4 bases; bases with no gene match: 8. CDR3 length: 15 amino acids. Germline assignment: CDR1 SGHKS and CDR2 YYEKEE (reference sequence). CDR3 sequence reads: CASSRSLTGGETQYF. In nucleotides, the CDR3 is TGTGCCAGCAGCCGAAGCTTGACAGGGGGAGAGACCCAGTACTTC.

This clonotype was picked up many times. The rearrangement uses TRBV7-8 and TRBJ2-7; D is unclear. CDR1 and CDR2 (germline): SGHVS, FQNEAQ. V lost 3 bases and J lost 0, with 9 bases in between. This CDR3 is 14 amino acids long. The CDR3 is CASSLAAHSYEQYF. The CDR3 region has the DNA TGTGCCAGCAGCTTGGCGGCACACTCCTACGAGCAGTACTTC.

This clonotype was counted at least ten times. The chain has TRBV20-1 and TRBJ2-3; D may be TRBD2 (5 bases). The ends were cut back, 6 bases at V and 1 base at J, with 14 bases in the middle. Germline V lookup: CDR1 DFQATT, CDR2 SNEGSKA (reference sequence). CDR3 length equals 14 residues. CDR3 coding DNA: TGCAGTGCGAAGAGGGTAGGACGCACAGATACGCAGTATTTT. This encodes CSAKRVGRTDTQYF.

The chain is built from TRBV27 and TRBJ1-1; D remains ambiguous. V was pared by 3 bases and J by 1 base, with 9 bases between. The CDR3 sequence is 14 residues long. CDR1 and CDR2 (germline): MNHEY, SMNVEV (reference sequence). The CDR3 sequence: CASSFRGSNTEAFF. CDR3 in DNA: TGTGCCAGCAGTTTCCGCGGCTCGAACACTGAAGCTTTCTTT.

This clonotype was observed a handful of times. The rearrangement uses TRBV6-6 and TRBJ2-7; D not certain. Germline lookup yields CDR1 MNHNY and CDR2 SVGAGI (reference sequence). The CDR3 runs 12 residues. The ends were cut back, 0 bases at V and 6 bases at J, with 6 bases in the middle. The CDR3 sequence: CASSYSRPEQYF. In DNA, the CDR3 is TGTGCCAGCAGTTACTCGAGGCCCGAGCAGTACTTC.